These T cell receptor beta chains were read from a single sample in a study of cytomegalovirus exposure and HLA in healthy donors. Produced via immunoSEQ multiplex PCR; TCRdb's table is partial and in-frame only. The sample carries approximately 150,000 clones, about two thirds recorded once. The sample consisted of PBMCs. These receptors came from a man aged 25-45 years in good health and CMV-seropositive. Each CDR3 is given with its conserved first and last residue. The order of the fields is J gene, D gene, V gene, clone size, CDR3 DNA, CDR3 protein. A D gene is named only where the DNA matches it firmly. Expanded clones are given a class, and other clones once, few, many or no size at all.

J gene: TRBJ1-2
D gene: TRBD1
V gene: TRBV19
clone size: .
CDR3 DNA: TGTGCCAGTAGTATAGGGGGGTTAGGGGGCGAAATTTATGGCTACACCTTC
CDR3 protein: CASSIGGLGGEIYGYTF

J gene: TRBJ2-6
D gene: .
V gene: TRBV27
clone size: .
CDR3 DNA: TGTGCCAGCAACGCACAGGGTTCCCTCGACTCTGGGGCCAACGTCCTGACTTTC
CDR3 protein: CASNAQGSLDSGANVLTF

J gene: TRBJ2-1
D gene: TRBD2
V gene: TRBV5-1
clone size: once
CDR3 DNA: TGCGCCAGCAGCTTGGGGGCTAGCGGGGCCTACAATGAGCAGTTCTTC
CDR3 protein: CASSLGASGAYNEQFF

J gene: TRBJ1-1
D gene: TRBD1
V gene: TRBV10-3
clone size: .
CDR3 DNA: TGTGCCATCACTAACGACAGGGGATTATCTGAAGCTTCCTTT
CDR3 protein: CAITNDRGLSEASF

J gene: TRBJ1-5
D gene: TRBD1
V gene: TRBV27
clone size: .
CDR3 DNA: TGTGCCAGCGCCCAGACAGGGGGAAATCAGCCCCAGCATTTT
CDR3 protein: CASAQTGGNQPQHF

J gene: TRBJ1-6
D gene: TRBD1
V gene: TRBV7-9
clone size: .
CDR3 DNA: TGTGCCAGCAGTTGGACAGGGGGAAATAATTCACCCCTCCACTTT
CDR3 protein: CASSWTGGNNSPLHF

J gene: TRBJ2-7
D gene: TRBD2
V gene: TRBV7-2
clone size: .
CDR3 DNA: TGTGCCAGCAGCTTATTTCTAGCGGGGGTAACCTACGAGCAGTACTTC
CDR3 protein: CASSLFLAGVTYEQYF

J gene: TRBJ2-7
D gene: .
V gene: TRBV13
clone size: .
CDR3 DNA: TGTGCCAGCAGCTTAGAAGGAGGCGGTTCAGCCTACGAGCAGTACTTC
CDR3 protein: CASSLEGGGSAYEQYF

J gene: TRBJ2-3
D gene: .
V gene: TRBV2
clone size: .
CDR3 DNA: TGTGCCAGTATCCTAGCGTCACCCGCCACAGATACGCAGTATTTT
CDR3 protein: CASILASPATDTQYF

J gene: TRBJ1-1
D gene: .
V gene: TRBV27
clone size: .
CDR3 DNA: TGTGCCAGCAGCTCAGGGGTCCTTGGCACTGAAGCTTTCTTT
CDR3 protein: CASSSGVLGTEAFF

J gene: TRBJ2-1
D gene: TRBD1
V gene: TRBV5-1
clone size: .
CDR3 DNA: TGCGCCAGCAGCAAGGGACAGGGACCCGGCAATGAGCAGTTCTTC
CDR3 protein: CASSKGQGPGNEQFF

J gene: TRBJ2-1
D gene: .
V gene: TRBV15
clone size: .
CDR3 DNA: TGTGCCACCGGGGAGGGGGATGAGCAGTTCTTC
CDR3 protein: CATGEGDEQFF

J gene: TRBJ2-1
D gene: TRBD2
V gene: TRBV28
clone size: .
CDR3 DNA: TGTGCCAGCAGTTTTTCCGAGCGGGAGTTCGATGAGCAGTTCTTC
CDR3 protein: CASSFSEREFDEQFF

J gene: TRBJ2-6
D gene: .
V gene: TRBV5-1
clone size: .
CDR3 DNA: TGCGCCAGCAGCTTGGACATCTCTGGGGCCAACGTCCTGACTTTC
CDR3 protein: CASSLDISGANVLTF

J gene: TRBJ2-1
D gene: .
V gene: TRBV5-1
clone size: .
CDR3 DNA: TGCGCCAGCAGCCCGCTAGTCAATGAGCAGTTCTTC
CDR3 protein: CASSPLVNEQFF

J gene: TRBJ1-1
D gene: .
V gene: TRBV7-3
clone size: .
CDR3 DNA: TGTGCCAGCAGCTTAAACCCGACAGTGAACACTGAAGCTTTCTTT
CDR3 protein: CASSLNPTVNTEAFF

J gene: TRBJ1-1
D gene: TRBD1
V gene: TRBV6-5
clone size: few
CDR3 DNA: TGTGCCAGCAGTCCTACAGGGGAAGAAGCTTTCTTT
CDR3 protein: CASSPTGEEAFF

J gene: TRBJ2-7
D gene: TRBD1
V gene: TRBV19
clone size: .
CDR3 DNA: TGTGCCAGTAGTCGGGACAGGGGTCTCGCCTACGAGCAGTACTTC
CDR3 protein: CASSRDRGLAYEQYF

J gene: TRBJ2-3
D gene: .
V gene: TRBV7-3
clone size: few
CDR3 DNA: TGTGCCAGCAGCTTAGTCGGGAGTACGGCAGATACGCAGTATTTT
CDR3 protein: CASSLVGSTADTQYF

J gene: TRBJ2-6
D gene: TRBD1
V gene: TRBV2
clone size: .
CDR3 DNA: TGTGCCGGTGGACAGGCCCCCTTCTCTGGGGCCAACGTCCTGACTTTC
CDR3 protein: CAGGQAPFSGANVLTF

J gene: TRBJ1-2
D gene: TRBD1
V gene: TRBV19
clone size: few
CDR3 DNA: TGTGCCAGTAGTATGGGACAGGGAATAGGTGGCTACACCTTC
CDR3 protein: CASSMGQGIGGYTF

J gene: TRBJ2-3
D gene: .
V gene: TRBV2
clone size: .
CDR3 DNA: TGTGCCAGCAGTGTTAGGGGGGCGGGGGCCACAGATACGCAGTATTTT
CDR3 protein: CASSVRGAGATDTQYF

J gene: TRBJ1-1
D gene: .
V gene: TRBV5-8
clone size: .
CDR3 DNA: TGTGCCAGCAGCTTCGGTCAGGGGAGGGACACTGAAGCTTTCTTT
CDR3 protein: CASSFGQGRDTEAFF

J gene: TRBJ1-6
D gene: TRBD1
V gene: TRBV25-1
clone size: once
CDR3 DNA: TGTGCCAGCAGTTCACAGGGGGCGGTATCACCCCTCCACTTT
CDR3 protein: CASSSQGAVSPLHF